The clone carrying this T cell receptor beta chain was seen a few times. Its specificity is not known. This record comes from a study of T cells after yellow fever vaccination. Using its own MiXCR run on the 5' RACE reads, TCRdb lists one record per CDR3 protein. The sample includes approximately 250,000 distinct CDR3 sequences, over 6.5% of them seen just once. Germline values: CDR1 MNHEY, CDR2 SVGEGT. The CDR3 is 17 amino acids. The junction had 4 bases not matched to a gene; V was cut back by 2 bases and J by 1 base. Study findings and constraints: The study found a weaker secondary response that peaked faster, day 5 versus 15. Overall, a small share of clonotypes was seen in both CD4 and CD8 compartments.

The sequence derives from a man younger than 45 who received the YFV17D yellow fever vaccine. The chain joins TRBV6-2 or TRBV6-3 to TRBJ2-7, with TRBD2 matching over 14 bases. The material sequenced was CD4+ T cells sorted from PBMCs, taken on the day of the yellow fever booster vaccination. The CDR3 nucleotides are TGTGCCAGCAGTTACGGGACTAGCGGGAGAGAGTCCTACGAGCAGTACTTC. Its protein product is CASSYGTSGRESYEQYF.